This TCR beta chain was recovered during a study of CD8 T cells in Susac syndrome. Deletions cut 0 bases from V and 4 bases from J, with 3 bases between. This CDR3 has 12 amino acids. Germline lookup yields CDR1 MGHRA and CDR2 YSYEKL. Reverse transcription of 0.5 to 1 ug RNA was performed with random hexamers. The immunoSEQ assay covered 54 Vbeta and 13 Jbeta segments for CDR3. TCRdb processed the immunoSEQ multiplex PCR reads anew with MiXCR; each CDR3 protein has one entry. Among over 100,000 distinct CDR3 sequences listed, just under 95% were seen once. The authors carried out high-throughput sequencing of TCR beta. They applied it to CD8+ and CD4+ T cells obtained from blood.

The chain joins TRBV4-1 to TRBJ1-2; D call uncertain. Sample: CD8+ T cells from PBMCs. The sequence was collected from a human donor in good health. The CDR3 sequence is CASSQDPYGYTF. CDR3 sequence (DNA): TGCGCCAGCAGCCAAGATCCCTATGGCTACACCTTC.